This entry describes one T cell receptor beta chain. Its antigen is still unknown. These data are taken from a study of synovial regulatory T cells in juvenile arthritis. Whole-study findings and limits: Synovial Tregs shared more CDR3 sequences with iaTregs than other blood Tregs. Inflammation-associated Treg cells in blood had less TCR diversity than the remaining blood Treg cells.

Sequencing used immunoSEQ multiplex PCR; TCRdb keeps in-frame clones, though not all of them. The specimen's table records 7,500 to 10,000 clones. Germline CDR1 reads SGHRS; CDR2 reads YFSETQ. The CDR3 sequence is 13 residues long. No coding sequence is recorded. The receptor was derived from a donor younger than 30 with juvenile idiopathic arthritis. V and J are TRBV5-1 and TRBJ1-2; TCRdb names TRBD1, which stays unverified in the absence of DNA. Sequencing was done on a sample of Treg cells from blood. The subset was: remaining (HLA-DR-negative) circulating blood Treg cells. Here the CDR3 reads CASSLGDRLTTAF.